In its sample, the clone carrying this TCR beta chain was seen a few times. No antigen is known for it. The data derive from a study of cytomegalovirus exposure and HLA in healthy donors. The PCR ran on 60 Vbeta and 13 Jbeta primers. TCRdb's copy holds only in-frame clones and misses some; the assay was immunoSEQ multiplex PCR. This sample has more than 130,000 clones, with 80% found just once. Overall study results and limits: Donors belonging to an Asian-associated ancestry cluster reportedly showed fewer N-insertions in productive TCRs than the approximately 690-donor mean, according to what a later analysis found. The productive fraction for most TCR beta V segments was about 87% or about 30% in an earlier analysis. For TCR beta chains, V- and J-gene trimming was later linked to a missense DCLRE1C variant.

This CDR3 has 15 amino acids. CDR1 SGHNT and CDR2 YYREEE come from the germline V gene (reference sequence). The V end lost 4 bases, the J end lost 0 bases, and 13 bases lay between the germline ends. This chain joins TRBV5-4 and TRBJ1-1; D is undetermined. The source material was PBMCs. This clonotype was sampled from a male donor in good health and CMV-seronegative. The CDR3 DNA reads TGTGCCAGCAGCAGACAACAGTCCATGAACACTGAAGCTTTCTTT. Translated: CASSRQQSMNTEAFF.